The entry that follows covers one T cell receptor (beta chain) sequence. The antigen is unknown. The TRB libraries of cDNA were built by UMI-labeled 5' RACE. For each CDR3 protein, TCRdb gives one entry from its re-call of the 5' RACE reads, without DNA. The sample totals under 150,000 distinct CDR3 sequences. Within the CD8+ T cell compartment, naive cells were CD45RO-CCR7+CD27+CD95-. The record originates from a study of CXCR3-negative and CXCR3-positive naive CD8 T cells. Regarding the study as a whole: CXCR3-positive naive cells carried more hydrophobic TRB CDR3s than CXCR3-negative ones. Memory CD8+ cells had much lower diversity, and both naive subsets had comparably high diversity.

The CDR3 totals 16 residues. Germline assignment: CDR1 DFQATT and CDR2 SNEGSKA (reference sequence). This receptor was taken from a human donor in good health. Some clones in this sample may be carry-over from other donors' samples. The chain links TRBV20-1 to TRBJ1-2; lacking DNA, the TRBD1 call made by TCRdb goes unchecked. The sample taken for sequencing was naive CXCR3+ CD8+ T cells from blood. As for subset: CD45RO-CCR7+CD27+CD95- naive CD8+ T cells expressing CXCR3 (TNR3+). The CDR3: CSAYDRDRGWFYGYTF.